These 29 T cell receptor beta chains share one sample of origin, sequenced in a study of T cell repertoires in cytomegalovirus infection. TCRdb itself ran the reads through MiXCR, one entry per CDR3 protein. The top ten hold approximately 12% of the sample, which has about 330,000 distinct CDR3 sequences, roughly a third seen once. Which antigens these TCRs recognize remains unknown. The sequences come from cultured PBMCs, collected from culture after CMV antigen stimulation. The origin of the receptors is a human donor in good health (CMV status not recorded). Some clones in this sample may be carry-over from other donors' samples.

Written as DNA, the CDR3 is TGTGCCAGCAGCGACCCCTATAAAAAAAGCTCCTACGAGCAGTACTTC. This translates into CASSDPYKKSSYEQYF. V gene TRBV28 combines with J gene TRBJ2-7; D call uncertain. The CDR3 runs 16 residues. Trimming cost V 6 bases and J 0 bases, with 18 bases left between them. Germline lookup yields CDR1 MDHEN and CDR2 SYDVKM. Full variable domain (missing parts from reference TRBV28 and TRBJ2-7): DVKVTQSSRYLVKRTGEKVFLECVQDMDHENMFWYRQDPGLGLRLIYFSYDVKMKEKGDIPEGYSVSREKKERFSLILESASTNQTSMYLCASSDPYKKSSYEQYFGPGTRLTVT.

The sample holds a few counts of this clonotype. The chain combines TRBV11-3 with TRBJ2-1, with TRBD2 matching 8 bases. Germline V gives CDR1 SGHNT, CDR2 YENEEA. V gave up 1 base and J gave up 6 bases; unmatched junction bases: 8. This CDR3 contains 16 residues. CDR3 region: CASSLVAGGPGNEQFF. CDR3 sequence (DNA): TGTGCCAGCAGCTTAGTTGCGGGGGGTCCCGGCAATGAGCAGTTCTTC. Supplemented by reference TRBV11-3 and TRBJ2-1, the full variable domain reads EAGVVQSPRYKIIEKKQPVAFWCNPISGHNTLYWYLQNLGQGPELLIRYENEEAVDDSQLPKDRFSAERLKGVDSTLKIQPAELGDSAVYLCASSLVAGGPGNEQFFGPGTRLTVL.

This clonotype was recorded a few times. The J gene is TRBJ1-2, the V gene TRBV28, with 7 nucleotides matching TRBD1. J lost 2 bases, V lost 4 bases, and 4 bases had no gene match. This CDR3 region has 14 residues. Germline values: CDR1 MDHEN, CDR2 SYDVKM. The DNA of the CDR3 is TGTGCCAGCAGTTCGGGACAGACGAACTATGGCTACACCTTC. It is translated as CASSSGQTNYGYTF.

This clonotype was counted ten times or more. V usage is TRBV28 and J usage is TRBJ1-1, with D possibly TRBD1 on 5 matching bases. Germline lookup yields CDR1 MDHEN and CDR2 SYDVKM. There are 14 residues in the CDR3. V gave up 5 bases and J gave up 1 base, with 11 bases separating them. The DNA for the CDR3 is TGTGCCAGCAGTCCGCCAGGGAAGAACACTGAAGCTTTCTTT. Its translation: CASSPPGKNTEAFF.

A single count supports this clonotype. J is TRBJ1-2 and V is TRBV19, with 7 bases identical to TRBD1. This CDR3 is built from 14 residues. V lost 7 bases and J lost 0; bases outside the gene matches: 5. Germline CDR1 is LNHDA and CDR2 is SQIVND (reference sequence). CDR3 DNA: TGTGCCAGTAAGATACAGGGGACTAACTATGGCTACACCTTC. Encoded protein: CASKIQGTNYGYTF. Full variable domain (outside the CDR3, taken from reference TRBV19 and TRBJ1-2): DGGITQSPKYLFRKEGQNVTLSCEQNLNHDAMYWYRQDPGQGLRLIYYSQIVNDFQKGDIAEGYSVSREKKESFPLTVTSAQKNPTAFYLCASKIQGTNYGYTFGSGTRLTVV.

This chain joins TRBV19 and TRBJ2-1, with 11 bases aligning to TRBD2. J lost 6 bases, V lost 9 bases, and 4 bases had no gene match. This CDR3 spans 13 amino acids. Looked up from germline, CDR1 is LNHDA and CDR2 is SQIVND (reference sequence). The CDR3 loop is CASGTSGTNEQFF. The CDR3 DNA is TGTGCCAGCGGGACTAGCGGCACCAATGAGCAGTTCTTC.

This clonotype showed up many times. V usage is TRBV7-2 and J usage is TRBJ2-3, with D perhaps TRBD1 (7 bases). V lost 3 bases to trimming and J lost 4 bases, with 14 bases between them. The CDR3 length is 15 residues. Germline loops: CDR1 SGHTA, CDR2 FQGNSA. CDR3: CASSFGGQRADTQYF. The CDR3 bases are TGTGCCAGCAGCTTCGGGGGACAGCGGGCAGATACGCAGTATTTT.

This clonotype was detected a few times. The chain links TRBV19 to TRBJ2-6, with unresolved D. Germline CDR1 LNHDA, CDR2 SQIVND (reference sequence). CDR3 length: 15 residues. V lost 5 bases to trimming and J lost 0 bases, with 8 bases between them. The CDR3 is CASSARSSGANVLTF. The CDR3 region has the DNA TGTGCCAGTAGTGCTCGTTCCTCTGGGGCCAACGTCCTGACTTTC.

This clonotype has at least ten counts. The chain links TRBV7-2 to TRBJ2-3, with TRBD2 matching 7 bases. Losses at the gene ends were 2 bases for V and 1 base for J; bases not matched to a gene: 3. The CDR3 runs to 15 residues. Germline CDR1 SGHTA, CDR2 FQGNSA. DNA of the CDR3: TGTGCCAGCAGCTTAAGCGGGACCCGCACAGATACGCAGTATTTT. It translates to CASSLSGTRTDTQYF.

In regard to this clonotype: A much larger clone lies one base from this, so it may be a read error. The V gene is TRBV7-9, the J gene TRBJ1-1, with D hard to call. Germline lookup yields CDR1 SEHNR and CDR2 FQNEAQ (reference sequence). V was trimmed by 1 base and J by 0 bases, leaving 6 bases between them. The CDR3 has 14 residues. The DNA of the CDR3 is TGTGCCAGCAGCTTAGTCAACGTGAACACTGAAGCTTTCTTT. This encodes CASSLVNVNTEAFF.

This clonotype was counted between two and nine times. The chain couples TRBV15 to TRBJ2-7; the D call may be TRBD1 or TRBD2 (6 bases each). This CDR3 spans 14 amino acids. CDR1 LNHNV and CDR2 YYDKDF come from the germline V gene (reference sequence). V was pared by 8 bases and J by 2 bases, with 16 bases between. The CDR3 reads CATSTEGGPYEQYF. The CDR3 nucleotides read TGTGCCACCTCCACTGAGGGGGGACCCTACGAGCAGTACTTC.

The genes are TRBV20-1 and TRBJ1-5; D perhaps matches TRBD1 (5 bases). This CDR3 contains 14 residues. The germline V and J ends were trimmed by 2 bases and 2 bases, with 10 bases remaining between them. Germline-derived CDR1 and CDR2 are DFQATT and SNEGSKA (reference sequence). CDR3 nucleotide sequence: TGCAGTGCTAGAACTCAGGGTGGCAATCAGCCCCAGCATTTT. Translated, it gives CSARTQGGNQPQHF.

The chain recombines TRBV5-5 with TRBJ2-7; the D gene is possibly TRBD1 (6 bases). V was pared by 4 bases and J by 2 bases, with 10 bases between. This CDR3 comprises 13 residues. Germline CDR1 is SGHKS and CDR2 is YYEKEE (reference sequence). The CDR3 loop reads CASSRQVTYEQYV. The CDR3 coding sequence is TGTGCCAGCAGCCGACAGGTAACCTACGAGCAGTACGTC.

This chain connects TRBV2 to TRBJ1-2, with 7 bases fitting TRBD1. Germline values: CDR1 SNHLY, CDR2 FYNNEI. This CDR3 spans 17 amino acids. With 2 bases clipped from V and 1 base from J, the junction kept 10 bases outside the gene matches. The CDR3 DNA sequence: TGTGCCAGCAGTGAAATGGCAGGGGGATTTATTAACTATGGCTACACCTTC. It yields the protein CASSEMAGGFINYGYTF.

A note on this clonotype: Relative to the germline gene, one junction end is altered; a read error may explain this. This sequence joins TRBV5-6 and TRBJ2-1, with a tentative D call TRBD1 (6 bases). CDR3 size: 14 residues. CDR1 is SGHDT and CDR2 is YYEEEE in the germline V gene. CDR3 bases: TGTGTCAGCAGCGGAGGACAGCTCTTCGGTGAGCAGTTCTTC. Translated, it gives CVSSGGQLFGEQFF. The full variable domain, its missing parts supplied by reference TRBV5-6 and TRBJ2-1, is DAGVTQSPTHLIKTRGQQVTLRCSPKSGHDTVSWYQQALGQGPQFIFQYYEEEERQRGNFPDRFSGHQFPNYSSELNVNALLLGDSALYLCVSSGGQLFGEQFFGPGTRLTVL.

This clonotype appeared a few times. The chain combines TRBV7-6 with TRBJ2-5, with TRBD1 as a possible D gene (6 bases). Trimming left V 1 base short and J 1 base short, with 10 bases between. CDR1 and CDR2 (germline): SGHVS, FNYEAQ. The CDR3 is 15 residues long. This CDR3 reads CASSLGGRIQETQYF. The CDR3 coding sequence is TGTGCCAGCAGCTTAGGGGGGCGGATCCAAGAGACCCAGTACTTC.

The chain combines TRBV28 with TRBJ1-2; D is unresolved. The ends were cut back, 4 bases at V and 6 bases at J, with 12 bases in the middle. CDR1 and CDR2 (germline): MDHEN, SYDVKM. CDR3 length: 13 amino acids. The DNA of the CDR3 is TGTGCCAGCAGTTGGGCCGAACCCAATGGCTACACCTTC. It yields the protein CASSWAEPNGYTF.

The chain employs TRBV12-3 or TRBV12-4 and TRBJ1-1; D perhaps matches TRBD1 (6 bases). The CDR3 is 12 amino acids. V shed 6 bases and J shed 11 bases, with 16 bases lying between them. The CDR3 DNA reads TGTGCCAGCAGCAATACACAGGGAGACGCTTTCTTT. Translated: CASSNTQGDAFF.

This clonotype was recorded a few times. As DNA, the CDR3 is TGTGCCAGTAGTATCGCGGCAGTCAATCAGCCCCAGCATTTT. Its protein is CASSIAAVNQPQHF. The chain uses TRBV19 and TRBJ1-5; unclear D gene. V was clipped by 3 bases and J by 3 bases, with 9 bases between them. The CDR3 runs to 14 residues. Germline V lookup: CDR1 LNHDA, CDR2 SQIVND (reference sequence).

In this sample, this clonotype turned up many times. This chain joins TRBV7-2 and TRBJ2-1; 7 positions agree with TRBD1. V was pared by 4 bases and J by 8 bases, with 2 bases of the junction left unmatched. This CDR3 has 12 amino acids. Germline V lookup: CDR1 SGHTA, CDR2 FQGNSA. CDR3 sequence: CASSSQGHEQFF. CDR3 bases: TGTGCCAGCAGCTCACAGGGGCATGAGCAGTTCTTC.

This clonotype has a count of ten or more. The gene calls are TRBV7-9 and TRBJ1-5, with a possible D match to TRBD1 (6 bases). The CDR3 loop spans 12 amino acids. CDR1 is SEHNR and CDR2 is FQNEAQ in the germline V gene (reference sequence). The ends were cut back, 7 bases at V and 4 bases at J, with 8 bases in the middle. The CDR3 region has the DNA TGTGCCAGCACAGGGGAAAATCAGCCCCAGCATTTT. This translates into CASTGENQPQHF.

V gene TRBV6-2 or TRBV6-3 combines with J gene TRBJ2-3; 14 nucleotides match TRBD2. Germline V gene lookup returns CDR1 MNHEY and CDR2 SVGEGT. The trim removed 6 bases at V and 7 bases at J, leaving 9 bases unmatched. The CDR3 is 16 residues long. The CDR3 sequence is CASSDTGTSGSYTQYF. The CDR3 nucleotides read TGTGCCAGCAGCGACACCGGGACTAGCGGGAGTTATACGCAGTATTTT.

This clonotype has more than one count but fewer than ten. The chain is built from TRBV7-8 and TRBJ1-1, with D unresolved. Per germline, CDR1 SGHVS and CDR2 FQNEAQ. CDR3 size: 13 residues. The V end lost 5 bases, the J end lost 4 bases, and 11 bases lay between the germline ends. CDR3 sequence: CASSPAASTEAFF. In DNA, the CDR3 is TGTGCCAGCAGCCCAGCAGCCTCCACTGAAGCTTTCTTT.

The CDR3 bases are TGTGCCAGCAGCGAAGGGACTAGCGGGACGTTAGATACGCAGTATTTT. It encodes CASSEGTSGTLDTQYF. The chain links TRBV7-2 to TRBJ2-3, with 13 bases lining up with TRBD2. V dropped 5 bases and J dropped 5; count of bases not matched to a gene: 7. The CDR3 consists of 16 residues. Germline V CDR1 and CDR2: SGHTA, FQGNSA.

This clonotype was seen more than once but under ten times. The gene calls are TRBV4-1 and TRBJ1-2, with 8 positions matching TRBD1. Germline CDR1 MGHRA, CDR2 YSYEKL. The CDR3 runs to 17 residues. Trimming removed 7 bases from V and 3 bases from J; junction bases left unmatched: 16. The chain's CDR3 is CASTRGGQGFRYYGYTF. As DNA, the CDR3 is TGCGCCAGCACCCGGGGCGGACAGGGATTCCGCTACTATGGCTACACCTTC.

In this sample, this clonotype turned up a few times. The chain carries TRBV5-1 and TRBJ2-7; possibly TRBD2 for D (5 bases). V was shortened by 2 bases and J by 2 bases, with 11 bases between the two germline ends. CDR1 and CDR2 (germline): SGHRS, YFSETQ. The CDR3 consists of 14 residues. For the CDR3, the DNA is TGCGCCAGCAGCTTTGACTTCGGGACCTACGAGCAGTACTTC. Protein: CASSFDFGTYEQYF.

The chain carries TRBV20-1 and TRBJ2-3; 7 bases are shared with TRBD2. The germline V gene has CDR1 DFQATT and CDR2 SNEGSKA (reference sequence). CDR3 length: 14 residues. V lost 4 bases to trimming and J lost 2 bases; unmatched junction nucleotides: 6. The CDR3 loop reads CSANPAGSTDTQYF. As DNA, the CDR3 is TGCAGTGCTAACCCAGCGGGATCCACAGATACGCAGTATTTT.

This clonotype was seen ten or more times. The rearrangement uses TRBV7-8 and TRBJ1-5, with 8 positions matching TRBD1. CDR1 SGHVS and CDR2 FQNEAQ come from the germline V gene. The CDR3 runs 16 residues. V lost 6 bases, J lost 2 bases, and 9 bases stayed unmatched. This CDR3 is CASRETGGIGNQPQHF. The CDR3 DNA reads as TGTGCCAGCAGAGAAACAGGGGGTATTGGCAATCAGCCCCAGCATTTT.

This clonotype has only a few counts. J is TRBJ2-4 and V is TRBV7-2; 14 nucleotides line up with TRBD2. CDR1 and CDR2 from the germline V gene are SGHTA and FQGNSA. CDR3 length equals 18 residues. J gave up 0 bases and V 3 bases, and 4 bases lay outside the gene matches. The CDR3 coding sequence is TGTGCCAGCAGCTTTGGACTAGCGGGGGGACTAGCCAAAAACATTCAGTACTTC. Translated, it gives CASSFGLAGGLAKNIQYF.